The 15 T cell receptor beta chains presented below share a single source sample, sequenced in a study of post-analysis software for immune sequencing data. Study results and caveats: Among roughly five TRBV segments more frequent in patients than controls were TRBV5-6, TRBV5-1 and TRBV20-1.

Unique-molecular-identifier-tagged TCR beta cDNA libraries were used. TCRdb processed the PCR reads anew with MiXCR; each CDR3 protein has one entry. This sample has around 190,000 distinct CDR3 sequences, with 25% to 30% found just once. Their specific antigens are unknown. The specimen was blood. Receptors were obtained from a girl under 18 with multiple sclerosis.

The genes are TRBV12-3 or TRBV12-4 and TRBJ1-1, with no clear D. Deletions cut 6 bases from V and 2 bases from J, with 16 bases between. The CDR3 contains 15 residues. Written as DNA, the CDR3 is TGTGCCAGCAGCCGCGGGGTGGGCAGCAACACTGAAGCTTTCTTT. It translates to CASSRGVGSNTEAFF.

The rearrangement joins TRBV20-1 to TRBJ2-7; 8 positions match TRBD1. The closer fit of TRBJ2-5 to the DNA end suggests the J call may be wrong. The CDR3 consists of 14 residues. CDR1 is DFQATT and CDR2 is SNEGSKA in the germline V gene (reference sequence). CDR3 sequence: CSADARTGRETQYF. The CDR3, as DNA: TGCAGTGCCGACGCGAGGACAGGGAGAGAGACCCAGTACTTC.

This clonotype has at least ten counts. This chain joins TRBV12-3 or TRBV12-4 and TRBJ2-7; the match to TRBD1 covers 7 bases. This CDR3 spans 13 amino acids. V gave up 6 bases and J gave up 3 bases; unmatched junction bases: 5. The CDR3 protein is CASRLTGSYEQYF. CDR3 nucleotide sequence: TGTGCCAGCAGGCTGACAGGGAGCTACGAGCAGTACTTC.

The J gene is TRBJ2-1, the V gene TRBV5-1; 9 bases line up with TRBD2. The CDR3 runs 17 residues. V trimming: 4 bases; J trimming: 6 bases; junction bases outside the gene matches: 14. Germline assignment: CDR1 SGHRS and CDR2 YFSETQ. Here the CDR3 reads CASSPPNKAGGRNEQFF. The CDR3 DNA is TGCGCCAGCAGCCCTCCCAATAAAGCGGGGGGACGCAATGAGCAGTTCTTC.

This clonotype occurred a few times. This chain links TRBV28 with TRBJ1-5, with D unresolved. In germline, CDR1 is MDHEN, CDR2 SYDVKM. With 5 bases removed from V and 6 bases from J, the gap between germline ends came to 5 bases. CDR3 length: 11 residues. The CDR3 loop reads CASSHFQPQHF. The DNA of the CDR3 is TGTGCCAGCAGTCATTTTCAGCCCCAGCATTTT.

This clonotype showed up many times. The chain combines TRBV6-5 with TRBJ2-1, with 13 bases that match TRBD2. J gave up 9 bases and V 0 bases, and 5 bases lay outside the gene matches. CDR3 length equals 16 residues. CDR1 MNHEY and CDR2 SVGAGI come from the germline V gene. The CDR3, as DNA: TGTGCCAGCAGTTACTCTCCGGGACTAGCGGGAATTGAGCAGTTCTTC. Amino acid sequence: CASSYSPGLAGIEQFF.

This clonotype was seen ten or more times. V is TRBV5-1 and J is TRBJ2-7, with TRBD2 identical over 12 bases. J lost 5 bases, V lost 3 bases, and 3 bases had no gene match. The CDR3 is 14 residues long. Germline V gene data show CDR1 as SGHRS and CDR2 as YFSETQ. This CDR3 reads CASSSRLAGDEQYF. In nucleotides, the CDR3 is TGCGCCAGCAGCTCGAGACTAGCGGGGGACGAGCAGTACTTC. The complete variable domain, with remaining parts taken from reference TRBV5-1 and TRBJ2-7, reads KAGVTQTPRYLIKTRGQQVTLSCSPISGHRSVSWYQQTPGQGLQFLFEYFSETQRNKGNFPGRFSGRQFSNSRSEMNVSTLELGDSALYLCASSSRLAGDEQYFGPGTRLTVT.

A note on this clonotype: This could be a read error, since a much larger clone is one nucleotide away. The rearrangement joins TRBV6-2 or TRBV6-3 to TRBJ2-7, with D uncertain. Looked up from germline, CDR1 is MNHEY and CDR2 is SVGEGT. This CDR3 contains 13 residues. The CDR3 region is CAGSVQSSYEQYF. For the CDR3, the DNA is TGTGCCGGCAGCGTACAGAGCTCCTACGAGCAGTACTTC.

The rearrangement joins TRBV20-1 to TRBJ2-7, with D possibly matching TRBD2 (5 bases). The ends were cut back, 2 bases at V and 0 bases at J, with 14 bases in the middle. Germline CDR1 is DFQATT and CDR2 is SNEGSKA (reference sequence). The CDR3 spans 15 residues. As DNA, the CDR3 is TGCAGTGCTAGACCCCCGGGTGGGAGCTCCTACGAGCAGTACTTC. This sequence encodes CSARPPGGSSYEQYF.

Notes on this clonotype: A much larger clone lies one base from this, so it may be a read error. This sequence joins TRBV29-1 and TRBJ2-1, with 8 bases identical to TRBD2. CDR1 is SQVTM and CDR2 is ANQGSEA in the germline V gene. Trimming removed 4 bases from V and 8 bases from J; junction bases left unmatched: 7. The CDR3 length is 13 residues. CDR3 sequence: CSVAAGGTHEQFF. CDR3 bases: TGCAGCGTTGCTGCGGGAGGTACCCATGAGCAGTTCTTC.

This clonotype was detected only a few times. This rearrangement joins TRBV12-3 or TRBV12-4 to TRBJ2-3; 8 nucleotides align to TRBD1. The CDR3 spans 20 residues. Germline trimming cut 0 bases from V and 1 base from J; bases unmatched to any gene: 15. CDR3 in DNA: TGTGCCAGCAGTTTAGCCAGGGGGGCCTCGGACAGGGAAGGCACAGATACGCAGTATTTT. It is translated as CASSLARGASDREGTDTQYF.

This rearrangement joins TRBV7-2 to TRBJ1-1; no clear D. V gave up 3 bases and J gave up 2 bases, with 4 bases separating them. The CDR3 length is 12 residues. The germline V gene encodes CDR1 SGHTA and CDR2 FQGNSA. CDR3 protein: CASSFYNTEAFF. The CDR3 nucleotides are TGTGCCAGCAGCTTTTATAACACTGAAGCTTTCTTT.

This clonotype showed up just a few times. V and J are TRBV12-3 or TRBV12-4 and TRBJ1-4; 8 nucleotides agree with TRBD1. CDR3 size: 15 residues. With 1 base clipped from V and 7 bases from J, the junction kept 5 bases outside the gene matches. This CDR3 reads CASSLGQGMGEKLFF. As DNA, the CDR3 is TGTGCCAGCAGTTTAGGACAGGGGATGGGTGAAAAACTGTTTTTT.

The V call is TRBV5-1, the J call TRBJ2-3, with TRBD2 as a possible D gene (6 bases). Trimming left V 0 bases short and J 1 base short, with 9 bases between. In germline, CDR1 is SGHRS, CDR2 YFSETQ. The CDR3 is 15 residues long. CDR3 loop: CASSLEAGRTDTQYF. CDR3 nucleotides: TGCGCCAGCAGCTTGGAGGCGGGGCGCACAGATACGCAGTATTTT.

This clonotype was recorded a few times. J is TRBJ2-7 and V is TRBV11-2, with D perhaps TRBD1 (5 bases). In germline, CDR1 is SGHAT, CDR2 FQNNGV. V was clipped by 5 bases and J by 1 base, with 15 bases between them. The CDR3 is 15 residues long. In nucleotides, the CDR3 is TGTGCCAGCAGCCCCCTCCAGGGTCCGTCCTACGAGCAGTACTTC. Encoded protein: CASSPLQGPSYEQYF.